The 11 T cell receptor beta chains given below trace back to one sample, sequenced in a study of blood T cell repertoires in COVID-19. Some clones are missing from TCRdb's copy, which holds only in-frame ones; the method was immunoSEQ multiplex PCR. The table lists tens of thousands of clones, 83% of them singletons. Sequenced input: peripheral blood. Receptors were obtained from a woman aged 55 to 70 with acute or convalescent COVID-19.

This chain joins TRBV30 and TRBJ1-5; D is unclear. V was pared by 5 bases and J by 3 bases, with 8 bases between. The CDR3 is made up of 12 amino acids. In germline, CDR1 is GTSNPN, CDR2 SVGIG (reference sequence). CDR3 sequence reads: CAWGGLNQPQHF. The CDR3, as DNA: TGTGCCTGGGGAGGTCTCAATCAGCCCCAGCATTTT. Drawing the rest from reference TRBV30 and TRBJ1-5, the complete variable domain is SQTIHQWPATLVQPVGSPLSLECTVEGTSNPNLYWYRQAAGRGLQLLFYSVGIGQISSEVPQNLSASRPQDRQFILSSKKLLLSDSGFYLCAWGGLNQPQHFGDGTRLSIL.

The V and J genes are TRBV19 and TRBJ1-3; D possibly corresponds to TRBD1 (6 bases). In germline, CDR1 is LNHDA, CDR2 SQIVND (reference sequence). With 7 bases removed from V and 0 bases from J, the gap between germline ends came to 10 bases. This CDR3 is 14 amino acids long. CDR3 sequence: CASNDRNSGNTIYF. CDR3 bases: TGTGCCAGTAACGACAGGAACTCTGGAAACACCATATATTTT.

This chain links TRBV9 with TRBJ1-1; D may be TRBD1 (5 bases). The CDR3 covers 15 residues. CDR1 is SGDLS and CDR2 is YYNGEE in the germline V gene. Between the trimmed V and J ends, which lost 3 bases and 2 bases, there was a span of 14 bases. For the CDR3, the DNA is TGTGCCAGCAGCGCCGGGGGACTAGCAAACACTGAAGCTTTCTTT. This codes for CASSAGGLANTEAFF.

The chain links TRBV6-1 to TRBJ1-2, with TRBD1 as a possible D gene (6 bases). The V gene's germline CDR1 is MNHNS and CDR2 SASEGT. This CDR3 comprises 13 residues. V lost 0 bases to trimming and J lost 8 bases, with 10 bases between them. In nucleotides, the CDR3 is TGTGCCAGCAGTGAAGCGGGGACAAAAGGCTACACCTTC. This codes for CASSEAGTKGYTF.

The V call is TRBV6-5, the J call TRBJ2-1; 12 bases map to TRBD1. This CDR3 has 15 amino acids. The germline V gene encodes CDR1 MNHEY and CDR2 SVGAGI. J lost 7 bases, V lost 6 bases, and 7 bases had no gene match. CDR3 nucleotides: TGTGCCAGCAGCGCGGGACAGGGGGCAAGTAATGAGCAGTTCTTC. Its translation: CASSAGQGASNEQFF.

This clone was observed a single time. V is TRBV10-3 and J is TRBJ1-1, with D possibly matching TRBD1 (6 bases). There are 13 residues in the CDR3. Germline V gene data show CDR1 as ENHRY and CDR2 as SYGVKD. V was pared by 11 bases and J by 5 bases, with 18 bases between. CDR3 protein: CAVQDSAQTEAFF. In DNA form, the CDR3 reads TGTGCCGTCCAGGACAGTGCCCAAACTGAAGCTTTCTTT.

The chain joins TRBV11-2 to TRBJ1-1, with D possibly matching TRBD1 (5 bases). Looked up from germline, CDR1 is SGHAT and CDR2 is FQNNGV. With 1 base removed from V and 7 bases from J, the gap between germline ends came to 13 bases. CDR3 length: 14 residues. CDR3 amino acids: CASSLAGTGGEAFF. DNA of the CDR3: TGTGCCAGCAGCTTAGCCGGGACCGGGGGTGAAGCTTTCTTT.

Of note for this clone: Different DNA sequences within this sample yield the same CDR3. J is TRBJ1-1 and V is TRBV3-1 (or the pseudogene TRBV3-2), with 7 bases aligning to TRBD1. Losses at the gene ends were 4 bases for V and 1 base for J; bases not matched to a gene: 3. The CDR3 has 14 amino acids. CDR1 and CDR2 from the germline V gene are LGHDT and YNNKEL (reference sequence). The CDR3 is CASSLGQENTEAFF. In DNA, the CDR3 is TGTGCCAGCAGCCTAGGACAGGAGAACACTGAAGCTTTCTTT.

Points on this clone: Different DNA sequences within this sample yield the same CDR3. The chain uses TRBV5-1 and TRBJ1-1; no clear D. Germline CDR1 is SGHRS and CDR2 is YFSETQ. Trimming pared 3 bases from V and 0 bases from J, leaving 12 bases between. This CDR3 spans 15 amino acids. CDR3 bases: TGCGCCAGCAGCTCTAGCGGGTCTATGAACACTGAAGCTTTCTTT. This codes for CASSSSGSMNTEAFF.

The chain combines TRBV6-5 with TRBJ1-2, with D tentatively TRBD1 (6 bases). Germline V gene data show CDR1 as MNHEY and CDR2 as SVGAGI. The CDR3 is made up of 13 amino acids. The V gene lost 7 bases and the J gene lost 4 bases, with 13 bases spanning the gap. CDR3 nucleotides: TGTGCCAGCACCGAAGGACAGTCCTATGGCTACACCTTC. This translates into CASTEGQSYGYTF.

This chain connects TRBV5-1 to TRBJ1-1, with D perhaps TRBD1 (6 bases). The CDR3 spans 13 residues. Germline CDR1 reads SGHRS; CDR2 reads YFSETQ. The ends were cut back, 3 bases at V and 4 bases at J, with 10 bases in the middle. The CDR3 DNA is TGCGCCAGCAGCTCACAGGGTGGCACTGAAGCTTTCTTT. Translation gives CASSSQGGTEAFF.